This T cell receptor beta chain originates from a study of technical replicates of blood from a handful of donors. Some clones are missing from TCRdb's copy, which holds only in-frame ones; the method was immunoSEQ multiplex PCR. The table has around 68,000 clones, roughly 89% seen once; the top ten hold 0.35% to 0.45%. The germline V gene has CDR1 SGHRS and CDR2 YFSETQ. CDR3 length: 16 amino acids. V was trimmed by 0 bases and J by 0 bases, leaving 10 bases between them. In this sample, this clone turned up once. The chain carries TRBV5-1 and TRBJ2-4; D may be TRBD1 (5 bases). This TCR came from a human donor in good health. Some clones in this sample may be carry-over from other donors' samples. The sequenced sample was T cells isolated from PBMCs. CDR3 protein: CASSLEGQTAKNIQYF. Here the CDR3 DNA reads TGCGCCAGCAGCTTGGAGGGGCAGACAGCCAAAAACATTCAGTACTTC.